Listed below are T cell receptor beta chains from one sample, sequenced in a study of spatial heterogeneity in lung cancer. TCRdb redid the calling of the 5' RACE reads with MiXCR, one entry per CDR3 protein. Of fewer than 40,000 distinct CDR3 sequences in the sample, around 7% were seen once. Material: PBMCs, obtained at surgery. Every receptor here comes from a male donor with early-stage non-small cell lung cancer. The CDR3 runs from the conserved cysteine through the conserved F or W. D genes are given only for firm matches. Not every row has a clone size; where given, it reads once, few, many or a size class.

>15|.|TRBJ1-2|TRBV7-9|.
CASSSSQVSNYGYTF
TGTGCCAGCAGCTCATCACAGGTTTCTAACTATGGCTACACCTTC
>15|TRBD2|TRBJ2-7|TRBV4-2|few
CASSQGTSGDYEQYF
TGTGCCAGCAGCCAAGGGACTAGCGGGGACTACGAGCAGTACTTC
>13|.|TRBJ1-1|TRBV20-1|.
CSAARGGSTEAFF
TGCAGTGCTGCCCGGGGAGGGTCCACTGAAGCTTTCTTT
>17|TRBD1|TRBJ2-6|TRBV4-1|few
CASSQGQGVSGANVLTF
TGCGCCAGCAGCCAAGGACAGGGGGTCTCTGGGGCCAACGTCCTGACTTTC
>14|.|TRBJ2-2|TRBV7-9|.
CASKGLTNTGELFF
TGTGCCAGCAAGGGACTTACGAACACCGGGGAGCTGTTTTTT
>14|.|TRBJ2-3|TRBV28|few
CASSLVGVGDTQYF
TGTGCCAGCAGTTTAGTTGGGGTGGGAGATACGCAGTATTTT
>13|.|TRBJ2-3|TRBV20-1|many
CSAELAGTDTQYF
TGCAGTGCCGAACTAGCCGGCACAGATACGCAGTATTTT
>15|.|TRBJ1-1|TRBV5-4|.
CASSLVPSSNTEAFF
TGTGCCAGCAGCTTGGTACCGAGTTCGAACACTGAAGCTTTCTTT
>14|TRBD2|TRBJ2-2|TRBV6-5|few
CAGRRDYSTGELFF
TGTGCCGGGCGCCGGGACTATTCCACCGGGGAGCTGTTTTTT
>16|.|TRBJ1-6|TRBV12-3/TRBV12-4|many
CASSFWRAMTFSPLHF
TGTGCCAGCAGTTTTTGGAGGGCGATGACTTTTTCACCCCTCCACTTT
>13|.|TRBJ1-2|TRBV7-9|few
CASSFGQGDGYTF
TGTGCCAGCAGCTTCGGGCAGGGTGATGGCTACACCTTC
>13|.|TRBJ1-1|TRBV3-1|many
CASSQGAGTEAFF
TGTGCCAGCAGCCAAGGGGCGGGCACTGAAGCTTTCTTT
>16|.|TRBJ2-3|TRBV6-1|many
CASTPPGRSFGDTQYF
TGTGCCAGCACCCCCCCGGGAAGGTCTTTTGGAGATACGCAGTATTTT
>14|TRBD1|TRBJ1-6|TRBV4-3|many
CASSPGQINSPLHF
TGCGCCAGCAGCCCGGGACAGATTAATTCACCCCTCCACTTT
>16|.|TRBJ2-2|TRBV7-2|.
CASSPSDYLNTGELFF
TGTGCCAGCAGCCCCTCGGACTACCTAAACACCGGGGAGCTGTTTTTT
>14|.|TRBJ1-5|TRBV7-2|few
CASSPSGGPQPQHF
TGTGCCAGCAGTCCTTCGGGGGGCCCTCAGCCCCAGCATTTT
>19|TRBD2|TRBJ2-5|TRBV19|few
CASSAIMTSGGARRETQYF
TGTGCCAGTAGTGCCATAATGACTAGCGGGGGGGCCAGGCGGGAGACCCAGTACTTC
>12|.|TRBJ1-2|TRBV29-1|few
CSVEVLEPGYTF
TGCAGCGTTGAAGTTCTGGAGCCGGGCTACACCTTC
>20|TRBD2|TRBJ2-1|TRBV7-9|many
CASSLSTSGVAGSFYNEQFF
TGTGCCAGCAGCCTATCAACATCCGGGGTAGCGGGGTCCTTCTACAATGAGCAGTTCTTC
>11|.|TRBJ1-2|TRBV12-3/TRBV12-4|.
CASSSEGLGTF
TGTGCCAGCAGTTCCGAGGGTTTAGGAACCTTC
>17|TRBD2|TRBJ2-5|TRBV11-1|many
CASSFTRERDRGETQYF
TGTGCCAGCAGCTTCACCCGGGAGCGGGATCGAGGAGAGACCCAGTACTTC
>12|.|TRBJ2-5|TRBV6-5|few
CASTGVEETQYF
TGTGCCAGCACAGGGGTAGAAGAGACCCAGTACTTC
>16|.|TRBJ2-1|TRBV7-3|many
CASSAVSGSSYNEQFF
TGTGCCAGCAGCGCCGTTTCCGGGAGCTCCTACAATGAGCAGTTCTTC
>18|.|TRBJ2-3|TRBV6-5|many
CASSYSTTRAGSTDTQYF
TGTGCCAGCAGTTACTCGACTACCCGGGCGGGGAGCACAGATACGCAGTATTTT
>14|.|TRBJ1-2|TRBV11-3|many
CASSPRSTSGGYTF
TGTGCCAGCAGCCCCAGGTCGACTTCAGGGGGCTACACCTTC
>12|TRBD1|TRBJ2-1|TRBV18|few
CASSPQGGEQFF
TGTGCCAGCTCCCCACAGGGGGGTGAGCAGTTCTTC
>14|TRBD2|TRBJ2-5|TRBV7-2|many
CASSLLAGGETQYF
TGTGCCAGCAGCCTACTAGCGGGGGGAGAGACCCAGTACTTC